Detailed here is one T cell receptor (beta chain). This specimen comes from a study of Tregs in tolerant kidney transplant recipients. Looked up from germline, CDR1 is LNHDA and CDR2 is SQIVND (reference sequence). The CDR3 has 15 amino acids. Losses at the gene ends were 6 bases for V and 8 bases for J; bases not matched to a gene: 14. Measured with immunoSEQ multiplex PCR; TCRdb has only the in-frame clones, and not every one. The sample consists of about 240,000 clones, about 80% of them appearing once. This chain connects TRBV19 to TRBJ1-2; 8 bases fit TRBD1. The sequence was obtained from a human donor in good health. The specimen sequenced was CD4+ T cells from blood. CDR3 sequence (DNA): TGTGCCAGTAGCCCCCCGGGGCAGGGGGCGCAAGGCTACACCTTC. This gives the protein CASSPPGQGAQGYTF.